This T cell receptor beta chain comes out of a study of Ad26.COV2.S vaccination and SARS-CoV-2 variants. The protocol was immunoSEQ multiplex PCR, while the TCRdb copy is restricted to in-frame clones and leaves out a portion. The sample shows a few hundred thousand clones, 75% to 90% of them seen only once. Germline values: CDR1 SGHTA, CDR2 FQGNSA. The CDR3 is made up of 13 amino acids. Trimming shortened V by 5 bases and J by 5 bases, and 12 bases separated the two germline ends. Treatment given: 15 to 20 received Ad26.COV2.S at low or high dose, single or two shots; roughly five received placebo; per-sample allocation not given. The study sampled participants on day 63 after the first vaccine or placebo injection.

The source was peripheral blood, collected in a trial of Ad26.COV2.S vaccine versus placebo. The TCR was taken from a person aged 18-65 years who received the Ad26.COV2.S COVID-19 vaccine or a placebo. This chain uses TRBV7-2 with TRBJ2-5, with a weak D call TRBD2 (5 bases). CDR3 residues: CASSGRGRETQYF. Here the CDR3 DNA reads TGTGCCAGCAGCGGCCGGGGTAGGGAGACCCAGTACTTC.